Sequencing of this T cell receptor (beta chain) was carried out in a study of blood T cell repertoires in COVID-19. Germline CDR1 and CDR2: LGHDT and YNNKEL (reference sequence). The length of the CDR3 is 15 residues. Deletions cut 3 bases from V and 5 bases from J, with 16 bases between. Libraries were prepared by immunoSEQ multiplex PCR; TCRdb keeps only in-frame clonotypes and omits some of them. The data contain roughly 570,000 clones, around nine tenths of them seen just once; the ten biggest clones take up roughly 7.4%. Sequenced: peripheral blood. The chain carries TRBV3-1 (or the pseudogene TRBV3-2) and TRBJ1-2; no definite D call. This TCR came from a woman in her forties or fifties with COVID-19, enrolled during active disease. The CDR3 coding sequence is TGTGCCAGCAGCCATACCTTAGACGGCGGGTATGGCTACACCTTC. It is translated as CASSHTLDGGYGYTF.